A single sample is the source of the 21 T cell receptor beta chains below, sequenced in a study of blood T cells in healthy people across ages. It was with a sample-barcoded 5' primer and a J-beta primer mix that a second PCR of roughly 7 to 12 cycles was run. Via MiXCR, TCRdb re-called the 5' RACE reads, giving one row per CDR3 protein. The sample lists hundreds of thousands of distinct CDR3 sequences; approximately 59% were seen once. Sequencing was done on a sample of blood. The receptors here all came from a man younger than 40 in good health.

The J gene is TRBJ2-7, the V gene TRBV24-1; 8 bases line up with TRBD1. The CDR3 totals 14 residues. V trimming: 7 bases; J trimming: 7 bases; junction bases outside the gene matches: 11. Germline V gives CDR1 KGHDR, CDR2 SFDVKD. DNA for the CDR3: TGTGCCACCAGCGGGACAGGTTCTCCGGGGGAGCAGTACTTC. Amino acid sequence: CATSGTGSPGEQYF.

The V and J genes are TRBV27 and TRBJ2-7, with D unresolved. Trimming pared 10 bases from V and 7 bases from J, leaving 29 bases between. The CDR3 length is 16 residues. Germline loops: CDR1 MNHEY, CDR2 SMNVEV (reference sequence). The CDR3 spells CATQRPRSAYLHEQYF. CDR3 coding DNA: TGTGCCACCCAAAGACCCCGTTCTGCTTACCTCCATGAGCAGTACTTC.

This clonotype was seen once. The genes are TRBV12-3 or TRBV12-4 and TRBJ2-2; D is possibly TRBD1 (5 bases). V was pared by 7 bases and J by 8 bases, with 20 bases between. The CDR3 spans 15 residues. The CDR3 DNA sequence: TGTGCCAGCACCAAAGGGGTCGGCGGTACGGGGGAGCTGTTTTTT. Its translation is CASTKGVGGTGELFF.

The CDR3 DNA reads TGTGCCAGCAGCCCCTCGGGGAGCCAGGGGGACTACACCTTC. It specifies CASSPSGSQGDYTF. J is TRBJ1-2 and V is TRBV7-9, with TRBD1 identical over 7 bases. The trim removed 5 bases at V and 10 bases at J, leaving 13 bases unmatched. The CDR3 runs 14 residues. Looked up from germline, CDR1 is SEHNR and CDR2 is FQNEAQ (reference sequence).

This clonotype was counted only a few times. The gene calls are TRBV24-1 and TRBJ1-5; no reliable D call. The CDR3 sequence is 14 residues long. V gave up 4 bases and J gave up 1 base, with 7 bases separating them. The germline V gene encodes CDR1 KGHDR and CDR2 SFDVKD. CDR3 nucleotide sequence: TGTGCCACCAGTGACCCACGAAGCAATCAGCCCCAGCATTTT. It specifies CATSDPRSNQPQHF.

In this sample, this clonotype turned up a few times. The V call is TRBV29-1, the J call TRBJ2-7; 8 bases match TRBD1. The CDR3 loop spans 14 amino acids. Germline V lookup: CDR1 SQVTM, CDR2 ANQGSEA. Losses at the gene ends were 2 bases for V and 4 bases for J; bases not matched to a gene: 7. The CDR3 is CSVESSDRAYEQYF. CDR3 bases: TGCAGCGTTGAATCCTCGGACAGGGCATACGAGCAGTACTTC.

The chain links TRBV7-9 to TRBJ2-5; TRBD1 matches at 7 bases. The CDR3 has 15 residues. Germline-derived CDR1 and CDR2 are SEHNR and FQNEAQ (reference sequence). Germline trimming cut 1 base from V and 2 bases from J; bases unmatched to any gene: 4. The CDR3 region has the DNA TGTGCCAGCAGCTTAGTTCGGGACAGTCAAGAGACCCAGTACTTC. It codes for CASSLVRDSQETQYF.

This chain links TRBV2 with TRBJ2-5, with TRBD1 matching over 9 bases. With the DNA end fitting TRBJ2-7 better, the J assignment may be wrong. Germline V gene data show CDR1 as SNHLY and CDR2 as FYNNEI. The CDR3 totals 13 residues. The DNA for the CDR3 is TGTGCCAGCGCCGGGACAGGGCGACACGAGCAGTACTTC. The encoded protein is CASAGTGRHEQYF.

The table lists this clonotype with a count of one. The rearrangement uses TRBV24-1 and TRBJ2-1; 9 nucleotides align to TRBD2. Unmatched junction bases numbered 2, after V lost 7 bases and J lost 2 bases. This CDR3 contains 14 residues. Germline V gene lookup returns CDR1 KGHDR and CDR2 SFDVKD. CDR3 in amino acids: CATSRGGAYNEQFF. The DNA of the CDR3 is TGTGCCACCAGCCGCGGGGGGGCCTACAATGAGCAGTTCTTC.

The chain links TRBV2 to TRBJ2-7, with TRBD1 as a possible D gene (6 bases). The J call may be in error: the DNA end matches TRBJ2-5 better. The CDR3 runs to 16 residues. Per germline, CDR1 SNHLY and CDR2 FYNNEI. The CDR3 loop reads CASGKYDRPQGETQYF. The CDR3 nucleotides are TGTGCCAGCGGAAAGTACGACAGACCTCAGGGGGAGACCCAGTACTTC.

V and J are TRBV5-1 and TRBJ1-2; D is possibly TRBD1 (6 bases). V lost 1 base and J 7 bases, leaving 14 bases between the germline ends. The germline V gene has CDR1 SGHRS and CDR2 YFSETQ. The CDR3 sequence is 14 residues long. The CDR3 spells CASSLPGEVGGYTF. CDR3 DNA sequence: TGCGCCAGCAGCTTGCCAGGGGAGGTTGGTGGCTACACCTTC.

This clonotype appeared a few times. V is TRBV20-1 and J is TRBJ2-5; D is unresolved. CDR1 DFQATT and CDR2 SNEGSKA come from the germline V gene (reference sequence). The CDR3 spans 13 residues. The germline V and J ends were trimmed by 1 base and 5 bases, with 11 bases remaining between them. CDR3 nucleotide sequence: TGCAGTGCTAGAGTCGTGGCTTGGGAGACCCAGTACTTC. Its translation: CSARVVAWETQYF.

This sequence joins TRBV15 and TRBJ2-7, with unresolved D. CDR3 length equals 14 residues. Germline V CDR1 and CDR2: LNHNV, YYDKDF (reference sequence). Trimming left V 8 bases short and J 5 bases short, with 19 bases between. CDR3 protein: CATRPQDVGHEQYF. The CDR3 coding sequence is TGTGCCACCCGGCCTCAGGACGTCGGCCACGAGCAGTACTTC. Supplemented by reference TRBV15 and TRBJ2-7, the full variable domain reads DAMVIQNPRYQVTQFGKPVTLSCSQTLNHNVMYWYQQKSSQAPKLLFHYYDKDFNNEADTPDNFQSRRPNTSFCFLDIRSPGLGDTAMYLCATRPQDVGHEQYFGPGTRLTVT.

Only a few counts were recorded for this clonotype. The V call is TRBV9, the J call TRBJ1-6, with D possibly TRBD1 on 5 matching bases. Trimming pared 4 bases from V and 13 bases from J, leaving 15 bases between. CDR1 SGDLS and CDR2 YYNGEE come from the germline V gene. The CDR3 runs 13 residues. The CDR3 DNA reads as TGTGCCAGCAGCCCCTCCCCGGGGACGCCCCTCCACTTT. The encoded protein is CASSPSPGTPLHF.

This clonotype showed up just once. The rearrangement joins TRBV30 to TRBJ2-3, with 7 bases fitting TRBD2. The CDR3 totals 12 residues. CDR1 and CDR2 from the germline V gene are GTSNPN and SVGIG (reference sequence). J gave up 7 bases and V 4 bases, and 5 bases lay outside the gene matches. The CDR3 loop reads CAWKAGVYTQYF. In DNA form, the CDR3 reads TGTGCCTGGAAGGCGGGGGTTTATACGCAGTATTTT.

This clonotype was seen many times. V and J are TRBV6-5 and TRBJ2-7; TRBD1 aligns across 10 bases. This CDR3 contains 15 residues. The V gene end was trimmed by 4 bases and the J gene end by 3 bases; junction bases not matched to a gene: 6. In germline, CDR1 is MNHEY, CDR2 SVGAGI. DNA for the CDR3: TGTGCCAGCAGTTCGCCGGGACAGGGGCACTACGAGCAGTACTTC. This translates into CASSSPGQGHYEQYF.

Only one count was recorded for this clonotype. V usage is TRBV28 and J usage is TRBJ2-6; 8 bases fit TRBD1. Germline V gives CDR1 MDHEN, CDR2 SYDVKM. This CDR3 spans 16 amino acids. The V and J ends lost 6 bases and 3 bases, in that order; junction bases with no gene match: 7. CDR3 residues: CASSRQGLVGANVLTF. The CDR3 bases are TGTGCCAGCAGCAGACAGGGGTTGGTTGGGGCCAACGTCCTGACTTTC.

The chain recombines TRBV12-3 or TRBV12-4 with TRBJ2-3; TRBD2 agrees at 7 bases. Losses at the gene ends were 4 bases for V and 5 bases for J; bases not matched to a gene: 3. The CDR3 covers 13 residues. The chain's CDR3 is CASSSRGEDTQYF. The CDR3 DNA sequence: TGTGCCAGCAGTTCCCGGGGGGAAGATACGCAGTATTTT.

The V gene is TRBV2, the J gene TRBJ2-7; D is possibly TRBD1 (5 bases). Per germline, CDR1 SNHLY and CDR2 FYNNEI. The V gene lost 6 bases and the J gene lost 3 bases, with 15 bases spanning the gap. The CDR3 extends over 14 amino acids. The CDR3 DNA follows: TGTGCCAGCAGAAACGGACAAGAAATCTACGAGCAGTACTTC. As protein: CASRNGQEIYEQYF.

The chain employs TRBV11-2 and TRBJ2-1; 11 positions agree with TRBD2. Germline CDR1 SGHAT, CDR2 FQNNGV. CDR3 length equals 14 residues. The V segment lost 5 bases and the J segment 9 bases; nucleotides outside the gene matches: 6. CDR3 nucleotide sequence: TGTGCCAGCAGCGCCACTAGCGGGGGCGGTGAGCAGTTCTTC. It specifies CASSATSGGGEQFF.

The chain employs TRBV3-1 and TRBJ2-2; 9 nucleotides line up with TRBD1. V was clipped by 2 bases and J by 5 bases; unmatched bases: 15. There are 19 residues in the CDR3. Germline V lookup: CDR1 LGHDT, CDR2 YNNKEL (reference sequence). In DNA, the CDR3 is TGTGCCAGCAGCCAACCGTTCGGGGGAAGACAGGGGGGAACCGGGGAGCTGTTTTTT. Encoded protein: CASSQPFGGRQGGTGELFF.